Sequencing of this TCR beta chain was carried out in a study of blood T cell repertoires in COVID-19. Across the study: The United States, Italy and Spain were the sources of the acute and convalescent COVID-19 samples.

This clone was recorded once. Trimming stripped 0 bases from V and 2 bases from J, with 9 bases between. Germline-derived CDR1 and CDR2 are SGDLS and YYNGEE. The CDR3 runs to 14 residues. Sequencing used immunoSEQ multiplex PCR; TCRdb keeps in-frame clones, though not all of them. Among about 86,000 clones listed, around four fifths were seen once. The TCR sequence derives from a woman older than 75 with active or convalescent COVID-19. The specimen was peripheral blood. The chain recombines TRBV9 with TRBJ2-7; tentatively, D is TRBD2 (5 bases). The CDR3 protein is CASSVDPGTYEQYF. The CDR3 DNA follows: TGTGCCAGCAGCGTAGATCCGGGAACCTACGAGCAGTACTTC.